The rows below give T cell receptor beta chains drawn from one sample of a study of blood T cell repertoires in COVID-19. Here immunoSEQ multiplex PCR was the method, and the copy in TCRdb shows in-frame clones only, minus some. The sample shows more than 35,000 clones, about 80% of them seen only once. Sequencing was done on a sample of peripheral blood. The receptors stem from a woman aged 70 to 79 with acute or convalescent COVID-19. Each CDR3 is given with its conserved first and last residue. The order of the fields is D gene, J gene, clone size, V gene, CDR3 DNA, CDR3 protein. A D gene is named only where the DNA matches it firmly. Not every row has a clone size; where given, it reads once, few, many or a size class.

>.|TRBJ1-1|.|TRBV5-6
TGTGCCAGCAGCCGAGGGAGGGGGAGCACTGAAGCTTTCTTT
CASSRGRGSTEAFF
>TRBD2|TRBJ2-3|.|TRBV9
TGTGCCAGCAGCGTATCCGGGAGGGCCGCAGATACGCAGTATTTT
CASSVSGRAADTQYF
>.|TRBJ1-6|.|TRBV6-5
TGTGCCAGCAGGGGAGTCTATAATTCACCCCTCCACTTT
CASRGVYNSPLHF
>TRBD2|TRBJ2-1|.|TRBV29-1
TGCAGCGCTGAAGGGGGGACTAGCCCTATTAATGAGCAGTTCTTC
CSAEGGTSPINEQFF
>TRBD2|TRBJ2-1|.|TRBV5-8
TGTGCCAGCAGCTCGGGACTAGCGGGGTCCTACAATGAGCAGTTCTTC
CASSSGLAGSYNEQFF
>.|TRBJ2-5|.|TRBV18
TGTGCCAGCTCACCGGGGGCAGAGACCCAGTACTTC
CASSPGAETQYF
>TRBD1|TRBJ1-3|few|TRBV11-2
TGTGCCAGCAGCCCGAGGCCGGGACAGGCTGGAAACACCATATATTTT
CASSPRPGQAGNTIYF
>TRBD2|TRBJ2-3|.|TRBV10-3
TGTGCCATCAGTCCAGAGCGGGGGCACACAGATACGCAGTATTTT
CAISPERGHTDTQYF
>.|TRBJ1-2|.|TRBV19
TGTGCCAGTAGTATATCGGTGCGGGCAGCCTCTGACTATGGCTACACCTTC
CASSISVRAASDYGYTF
>TRBD2|TRBJ2-1|.|TRBV18
TGTGCCAGCTCTCCTAGCGGGCAATACAATGAGCAGTTCTTC
CASSPSGQYNEQFF
>TRBD2|TRBJ2-6|.|TRBV2
TGTGCCAGCAGTGAGACTAGCGCCTCCTCTGGGGCCAACGTCCTGACTTTC
CASSETSASSGANVLTF
>TRBD2|TRBJ2-7|.|TRBV6-2/TRBV6-3
TGTGCCAGCAGTTACTCTTTCGGCGGGGGTAGCTCCTACGAGCAGTACTTC
CASSYSFGGGSSYEQYF
>.|TRBJ1-1|.|TRBV5-8
TGTGCCAGCAGCGCGGGACGATATAACACTGAAGCTTTCTTT
CASSAGRYNTEAFF
>TRBD2|TRBJ2-7|.|TRBV2
TGTGCCAGCAGTGAACCTAGCGGGAGGACCGGGGTGGGGTACGAGCAGTACTTC
CASSEPSGRTGVGYEQYF
>.|TRBJ2-1|.|TRBV28
TGTGCCAGCAGCACACGACTAGAATTTTGGTTCTTC
CASSTRLEFWFF
>TRBD2|TRBJ2-7|.|TRBV10-3
TGTGCCCCACAAAGCGGGGACCCTCAGGAGCAGTACTTC
CAPQSGDPQEQYF
>.|TRBJ2-3|.|TRBV10-2
TGCGCCAGCAGTCCTACCCCATCTAGCACAGATACGCAGTATTTT
CASSPTPSSTDTQYF
>TRBD1|TRBJ1-3|.|TRBV18
TGTGCCAGCTCACCACCGAACAGGGGCTCTGGAAACACCATATATTTT
CASSPPNRGSGNTIYF
>TRBD1|TRBJ1-3|.|TRBV6-5
TGTGCCAGCAGTATGGACAGGGGGCCTGGAAACACCATATATTTT
CASSMDRGPGNTIYF
>.|TRBJ2-7|.|TRBV5-1
TGCGCCAGCAGCGCCCCGGCCTACGAGCAGTACTTC
CASSAPAYEQYF
>.|TRBJ1-6|.|TRBV4-2
TGTGCCAGCAGCCAAGGGTTCCAGGGGACTAGGGCACCCCTCCACTTT
CASSQGFQGTRAPLHF
>TRBD2|TRBJ2-7|few|TRBV4-1
TGCGCCAGCAGCCAAGCCCCTAGCGGGGAGTACGAGCAGTACTTC
CASSQAPSGEYEQYF
>.|TRBJ1-2|once|TRBV5-6
TGTGCCAGCAGGTTGGATTTTGGGTCGTCTAGGTCTAACTATGGCTACACCTTC
CASRLDFGSSRSNYGYTF
>.|TRBJ1-1|.|TRBV3-1/TRBV3-2
TGTGCCAGCAGCCTGGACAGTAACACTGAAGCTTTCTTT
CASSLDSNTEAFF
>.|TRBJ1-1|.|TRBV12-3/TRBV12-4
TGTGCCAGCAGTTTCTCAACAGGGAAAGCTTTCTTT
CASSFSTGKAFF
>TRBD2|TRBJ2-5|.|TRBV4-2
TGTGCCAGCAGCCAAGATCTCTGGACTAGCGGGAGGGTGGGGACCCAGTACTTC
CASSQDLWTSGRVGTQYF
>TRBD2|TRBJ2-7|.|TRBV18
TGTGCCAGCTCACCACCGGGACTAGCGGGGGAGTACGAGCAGTACTTC
CASSPPGLAGEYEQYF
>.|TRBJ1-5|.|TRBV27
TGTGCCAGCAGTTCCGTCATATTAGGACTTACGGGGCCCCAGCATTTT
CASSSVILGLTGPQHF
>TRBD2|TRBJ2-2|.|TRBV7-2
TGTGCCAGCAGCGCTGGGACTAGCGGGAGGCGCACCGGGGAGCTGTTTTTT
CASSAGTSGRRTGELFF
>TRBD2|TRBJ2-7|.|TRBV2
TGTGCCAGCAAGAGGGGACTAGCGCCCAACGAGCAGTACTTC
CASKRGLAPNEQYF
>TRBD1|TRBJ1-1|.|TRBV7-9
TGTGCCGCAGACAGGGGGTCGAACACTGAAGCTTTCTTT
CAADRGSNTEAFF
>.|TRBJ2-1|.|TRBV28
TGTGCCAGCAGTTTACGGTGGAGCTCCTACAATGAGCAGTTCTTC
CASSLRWSSYNEQFF
>.|TRBJ2-5|.|TRBV10-2
TGCGCCAGCAGTGAGCAGGGAGGCGAGACCCAGTACTTC
CASSEQGGETQYF
>.|TRBJ2-5|.|TRBV20-1
TGCAGTGCTTCCAACGGGGAGACCCAGTACTTC
CSASNGETQYF
>TRBD1|TRBJ2-3|.|TRBV19
TGTGCCAGTAGTGCGTCGGGACAGGGGGATACGCAGTATTTT
CASSASGQGDTQYF
>.|TRBJ2-3|.|TRBV4-1
TGCGCCAGCAGCCAAGAGGGCGGCACAGATACGCAGTATTTT
CASSQEGGTDTQYF
>.|TRBJ2-7|.|TRBV21-1
TGTGCCAGCAGCAAAGCGCTAGCGTGGGATTACTACGAGCAGTACTTC
CASSKALAWDYYEQYF
>TRBD2|TRBJ2-1|.|TRBV7-9
TGTGCCAGCACCGTAGCGGGAGGGGATAATGAGCAGTTCTTC
CASTVAGGDNEQFF
>TRBD1|TRBJ1-1|.|TRBV4-1
TGCGCCAGCAGCTCCGACCAGGCGGGACAGGGGTTCGAGGCGAACACTGAAGCTTTCTTT
CASSSDQAGQGFEANTEAFF
>.|TRBJ1-3|.|TRBV6-1
TGTGCCAGCAGTGAAGCGGTCCAGGGTGGAAACACCATATATTTT
CASSEAVQGGNTIYF
>.|TRBJ1-5|.|TRBV5-8
TGTGCCAGCAGCTTGGGCGCCAGGGGCTGGAGCAATCAGCCCCAGCATTTT
CASSLGARGWSNQPQHF
>TRBD1|TRBJ1-1|.|TRBV5-1
TGCGCCAGCAGGGCTCAGGGGGCCGTCCCTGAAGCTTTCTTT
CASRAQGAVPEAFF